This entry lists 3 T cell receptor beta chains sequenced from one sample in a study of cytomegalovirus exposure and HLA in healthy donors. 60 Vbeta and 13 Jbeta primers were used in PCR. Method: immunoSEQ multiplex PCR; TCRdb's copy keeps in-frame clones and lacks some. This sample's table has about 46,000 clones. Material for sequencing was PBMCs. These receptor sequences come from a woman aged 40 to 55 in good health and CMV-seronegative.

This rearrangement joins TRBV28 to TRBJ1-2; the D is unclear. The ends were cut back, 7 bases at V and 3 bases at J, with 18 bases in the middle. The CDR3 extends over 15 amino acids. Germline CDR1 is MDHEN and CDR2 is SYDVKM. Here the CDR3 DNA reads TGTGCCAGCAATGAGTTCCCAGCGGGTGACTATGGCTACACCTTC. This encodes CASNEFPAGDYGYTF.

CDR3 coding DNA: TGCAGCGTTGAGTTAGCGGGAACGAAGACCCAGTACTTC. Translation: CSVELAGTKTQYF. This chain joins TRBV29-1 and TRBJ2-5, with 8 bases fitting TRBD2. The germline V gene has CDR1 SQVTM and CDR2 ANQGSEA. V dropped 3 bases and J dropped 6; count of bases not matched to a gene: 6. The CDR3 loop spans 13 amino acids.

This rearrangement joins TRBV5-1 to TRBJ2-7, with 12 bases identical to TRBD2. Germline V lookup: CDR1 SGHRS, CDR2 YFSETQ. This CDR3 has 16 amino acids. The junction had 5 bases not matched to a gene; V was cut back by 0 bases and J by 4 bases. CDR3 in DNA: TGCGCCAGCAGCTTGGGACTAGCGGGAGACCTTTACGAGCAGTACTTC. Its protein is CASSLGLAGDLYEQYF.